This T cell receptor (beta chain) was recovered during a study of cytomegalovirus exposure and HLA in healthy donors. Use of 60 Vbeta and 13 Jbeta primers characterized the PCR. Sequencing used immunoSEQ multiplex PCR; TCRdb keeps in-frame clones, though not all of them. The sample has under 200,000 clones; approximately 70% are singletons. The table lists this clone with a count of one. The antigen remains undetermined. Findings and limits, study-wide: After further analysis at a later stage, roughly 16,000 TCR beta sequences were associated with HLA alleles at 0.05 false discovery rate. Available immune exposure information covered CMV serostatus only. More than 150 TCR beta chains were listed as cytomegalovirus-associated. TCR beta sequences reportedly predicted the HLA-A and HLA-B alleles of most subjects accurately.

The CDR3 has 16 residues. Trimming cost V 3 bases and J 0 bases; bases outside gene matches: 5. In germline, CDR1 is SGHNT, CDR2 YYREEE (reference sequence). This clonotype was sampled from a woman under 40 in good health and CMV-seronegative. Sequencing input: PBMCs. The chain employs TRBV5-4 and TRBJ1-3, with 8 bases fitting TRBD1. CDR3 nucleotides: TGTGCCAGCAGCTCGGGACAGGCTAGCTCTGGAAACACCATATATTTT. This gives the protein CASSSGQASSGNTIYF.